Sequencing of this T cell receptor beta chain was carried out in a study of beta chain features in type 1 diabetes. General study results and limits: A potential influence of HLA type upon TCRB rearrangement remained unresolved herein. TCRB CDR3 length was moderately but significantly reduced in all four CD4+ subsets of Type 1 diabetes patients. Patients with type 1 diabetes carried fewer insertions and had more deletions at their VDJ junctions.

Expressed TCRB transcripts were sequenced after all isolated RNA was converted to cDNA. Naive, central memory and regulatory T cell samples produced a mean of about 4 million reads. The data were produced by immunoSEQ multiplex PCR, yet TCRdb's version contains in-frame clones alone and is incomplete. The table includes 500,000 to 850,000 clones, roughly 13% detected once. Per germline, CDR1 SGHRS and CDR2 YFSETQ. The CDR3 is 13 residues long. V lost 6 bases and J 5 bases, leaving 13 bases between the germline ends. The sample holds a few counts of this clone. Its antigen remains unidentified. This receptor was identified in a man aged 18 to 35 with type 1 diabetes. The source material was naive CD4+ T cells from blood. The chain is built from TRBV5-1 and TRBJ2-3, with a tentative D call TRBD1 (6 bases). CDR3 in DNA: TGCGCCAGCAACGCAGGGGAGCTAGATACGCAGTATTTT. Its translation is CASNAGELDTQYF.